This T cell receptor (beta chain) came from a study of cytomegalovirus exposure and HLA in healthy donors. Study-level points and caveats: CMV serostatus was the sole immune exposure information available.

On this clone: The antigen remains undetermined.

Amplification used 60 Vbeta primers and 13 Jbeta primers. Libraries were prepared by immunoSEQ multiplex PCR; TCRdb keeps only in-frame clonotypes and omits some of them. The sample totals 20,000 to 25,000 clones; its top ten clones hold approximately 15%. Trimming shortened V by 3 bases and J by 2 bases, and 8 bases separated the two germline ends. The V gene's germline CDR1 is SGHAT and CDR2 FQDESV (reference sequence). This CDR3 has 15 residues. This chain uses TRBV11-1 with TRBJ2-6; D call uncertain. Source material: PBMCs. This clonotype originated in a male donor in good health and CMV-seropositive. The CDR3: CASSFGIAGANVLTF. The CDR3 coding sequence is TGTGCCAGCAGCTTCGGTATTGCTGGGGCCAACGTCCTGACTTTC.